This T cell receptor (beta chain) was captured by sequencing in a study of shared clonotypes between healthy human individuals. Execution of the assay was at deep level. Measured with immunoSEQ multiplex PCR; TCRdb has only the in-frame clones, and not every one. The table has around 690,000 clones, 80% to 95% seen once. With V trimmed by 1 base and J by 1 base, 12 bases remained unmatched. The germline V gene encodes CDR1 MGHRA and CDR2 YSYEKL. The CDR3 consists of 19 residues. The receptor comes from a man aged 18-30 years in good health. Some clones in this sample may be carry-over from other donors' samples. The sample taken for sequencing was memory CD8+ T cells from PBMCs. Subset given: CD45RO+ cells pooled with CCR7-negative TemRA cells. The genes are TRBV4-1 and TRBJ1-5; 8 nucleotides align to TRBD1. The CDR3 here is CASSQGVQGAGVSNQPQHF. The CDR3 nucleotides are TGCGCCAGCAGCCAAGGGGTGCAGGGGGCTGGTGTAAGCAATCAGCCCCAGCATTTT.